This T cell receptor beta chain was obtained from a study of blood T cell repertoires in COVID-19. This table comes from immunoSEQ multiplex PCR, and its TCRdb copy is limited to in-frame clones, with some not included. The sample includes around 130,000 clones, approximately 84% of them seen just once. The CDR3 is 13 residues long. Deletions cut 4 bases from V and 7 bases from J, with 15 bases between. CDR1 SGHRS and CDR2 YFSETQ come from the germline V gene. Material for sequencing was peripheral blood. The genes are TRBV5-1 and TRBJ2-7; weak D call: TRBD2 (5 bases). This receptor was identified in a woman older than 75 with acute or convalescent COVID-19. CDR3 in amino acids: CASSLGWTGEQYF. For the CDR3, the DNA is TGCGCCAGCAGCCTCGGATGGACTGGGGAGCAGTACTTC. The full variable domain, with the rest looked up from reference TRBV5-1 and TRBJ2-7, is KAGVTQTPRYLIKTRGQQVTLSCSPISGHRSVSWYQQTPGQGLQFLFEYFSETQRNKGNFPGRFSGRQFSNSRSEMNVSTLELGDSALYLCASSLGWTGEQYFGPGTRLTVT.